This paragraph reports one T cell receptor (beta chain). Its antigen is currently unknown. TCRdb analysed the reads with MiXCR anew, one entry per CDR3 protein. The repertoire has roughly 860,000 distinct CDR3 sequences, approximately 32% of them found once; the top ten carry around an eighth. The sample comes from a study of T cell repertoires in cytomegalovirus infection. Study in general: In public TCR beta signatures, there were indications of both CMV infection and matching HLA type. Points from the study as a whole: Ex vivo responses were dominated by HLA-C-restricted CMV-specific TCR beta clonotypes.

V lost 0 bases and J lost 6; bases outside the gene matches: 7. CDR3 length: 15 residues. Germline V gene lookup returns CDR1 SGHVT and CDR2 SQSDAQ. This TCR was recovered from a human donor in good health (CMV status not recorded). Some clones in this sample may be carry-over from other donors' samples. The sample consisted of cultured CD8+ T cells from PBMCs, taken from culture after CMV antigen stimulation. The chain recombines TRBV7-4 with TRBJ2-7; 8 nucleotides align to TRBD1. CDR3 in amino acids: CASSLAGQGAVEQYV. CDR3 nucleotides: TGTGCCAGCAGCTTAGCAGGACAGGGTGCTGTCGAGCAGTACGTC.